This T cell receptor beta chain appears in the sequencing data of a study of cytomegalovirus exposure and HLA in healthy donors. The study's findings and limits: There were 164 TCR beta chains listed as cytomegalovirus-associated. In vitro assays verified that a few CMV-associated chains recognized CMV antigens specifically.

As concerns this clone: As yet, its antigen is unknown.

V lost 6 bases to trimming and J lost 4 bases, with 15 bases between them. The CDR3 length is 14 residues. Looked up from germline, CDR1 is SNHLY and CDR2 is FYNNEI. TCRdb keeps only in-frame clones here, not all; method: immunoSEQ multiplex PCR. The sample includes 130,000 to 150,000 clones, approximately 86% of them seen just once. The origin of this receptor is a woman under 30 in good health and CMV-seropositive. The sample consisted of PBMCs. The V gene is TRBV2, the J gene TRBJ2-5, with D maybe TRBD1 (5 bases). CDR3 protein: CASRAFRQGETQYF. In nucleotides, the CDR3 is TGTGCCAGCAGGGCCTTTAGGCAGGGAGAGACCCAGTACTTC.